These T cell receptor beta chains were read from a single sample in a study of cytomegalovirus exposure and HLA in healthy donors. The protocol was immunoSEQ multiplex PCR, while the TCRdb copy is restricted to in-frame clones and leaves out a portion. This sample has about 120,000 clones, with roughly three quarters found just once. The sequencing sample was made of PBMCs. The receptors originated from a man aged 45 to 65 in good health and CMV-seropositive. Both conserved end residues are part of each CDR3. D genes are given only for firm matches. Expanded clones get a size class; other rows say once, few or many, or leave the size out.

D gene	V gene	clone size	J gene	CDR3 protein	CDR3 DNA
.	TRBV29-1	.	TRBJ2-2	CSVVKGGAGELFF	TGCAGCGTTGTTAAAGGGGGGGCCGGGGAGCTGTTTTTT
TRBD1	TRBV19	.	TRBJ1-2	CASSPQADRAIGGYTF	TGTGCCAGTAGCCCCCAGGCGGACAGGGCGATCGGCGGCTACACCTTC
TRBD2	TRBV9	.	TRBJ2-7	CASSSGLAESYEQYF	TGTGCCAGCAGCTCCGGACTAGCGGAGTCCTACGAGCAGTACTTC
.	TRBV27	.	TRBJ1-5	CASSPLEGWQPQHF	TGTGCCAGCAGTCCCTTGGAGGGTTGGCAGCCCCAGCATTTT
.	TRBV29-1	.	TRBJ2-2	CSFIRDSREGELFF	TGCAGCTTTATACGGGACTCCAGGGAGGGGGAGCTGTTTTTT
TRBD1	TRBV4-3	.	TRBJ1-2	CASSQEQGATGYTF	TGCGCCAGCAGCCAAGAACAGGGGGCAACGGGCTACACCTTC
TRBD1	TRBV19	.	TRBJ2-5	CASSTSGTGGRQYF	TGTGCCAGTAGTACCTCCGGGACAGGGGGCAGGCAGTACTTC
TRBD2	TRBV13	.	TRBJ2-7	CASSRVPGLAGVEQYF	TGTGCCAGCAGCCGCGTACCGGGACTAGCGGGAGTCGAGCAGTACTTC
.	TRBV2	once	TRBJ2-1	CASSRSLSSYNEQFF	TGTGCCAGCAGTCGAAGCTTAAGCTCCTACAATGAGCAGTTCTTC
TRBD2	TRBV9	.	TRBJ2-3	CASSVQTSGKGTDTQYF	TGTGCCAGCAGCGTACAGACTAGCGGGAAGGGCACAGATACGCAGTATTTT
.	TRBV28	.	TRBJ1-3	CASSYGGYSGNTIYF	TGTGCCAGCAGTTATGGCGGATACTCTGGAAACACCATATATTTT
.	TRBV4-3	.	TRBJ2-3	CASSQATFPEGTDTQYF	TGCGCCAGCAGCCAAGCCACCTTCCCCGAGGGCACAGATACGCAGTATTTT
.	TRBV2	.	TRBJ1-3	CASSELGGDSGNTIYF	TGTGCCAGCAGTGAACTTGGGGGCGACTCTGGAAACACCATATATTTT
.	TRBV12-5	.	TRBJ2-7	CASGQRLPLVRSYEQYF	TGTGCTAGTGGCCAACGGTTACCTTTGGTTCGCTCCTACGAGCAGTACTTC
TRBD1	TRBV9	.	TRBJ2-7	CASSVLTGLGGEQYF	TGTGCCAGCAGCGTGTTGACAGGGCTTGGCGGCGAGCAGTACTTC
TRBD1	TRBV27	.	TRBJ2-7	CASSRQGSYEQYF	TGTGCCAGCAGTCGACAGGGTTCCTACGAGCAGTACTTC
TRBD1	TRBV2	.	TRBJ2-1	CASSPRGTATYNEQFF	TGTGCCAGCAGCCCAAGGGGGACAGCCACGTACAATGAGCAGTTCTTC
.	TRBV7-9	.	TRBJ2-7	CASSPGGAYSYEQYF	TGTGCCAGCAGCCCGGGTGGGGCATATTCCTACGAGCAGTACTTC
.	TRBV11-2	.	TRBJ2-5	CASSQLVVGAETQYF	TGTGCCAGCAGCCAGTTAGTTGTGGGGGCAGAGACCCAGTACTTC
TRBD1	TRBV7-8	few	TRBJ1-6	CASSLDRGNSPLHF	TGTGCCAGCAGCTTGGACAGGGGGAATTCACCCCTCCACTTT
.	TRBV18	.	TRBJ2-7	CASSSTLAPSPGEQYF	TGTGCCAGCTCATCTACTCTAGCGCCTTCTCCCGGGGAGCAGTACTTC
TRBD2	TRBV5-4	.	TRBJ2-1	CASSLGLAGPSYNEQFF	TGTGCCAGCAGCTTGGGGCTAGCGGGCCCCTCCTACAATGAGCAGTTCTTC
.	TRBV29-1	.	TRBJ2-7	CSVESGTKDEQYF	TGCAGCGTTGAAAGTGGCACTAAGGACGAGCAGTACTTC
.	TRBV28	.	TRBJ2-3	CASRRSGSSTDMQYF	TGTGCCAGCCGTAGGAGCGGGTCCAGCACAGATATGCAGTATTTT
TRBD1	TRBV19	.	TRBJ1-2	CASSIGGQSYGYTF	TGTGCCAGTAGTATAGGGGGACAGTCCTATGGCTACACCTTC
TRBD1	TRBV27	.	TRBJ2-3	CASGTGGITDTQYF	TGTGCCAGCGGGACAGGGGGCATCACAGATACGCAGTATTTT
TRBD1	TRBV6-5	.	TRBJ2-4	CASRPPGQKNIQYF	TGTGCCAGCAGGCCTCCGGGACAGAAAAACATTCAGTACTTC
.	TRBV5-6	.	TRBJ1-3	CASSVGGSSGNTIYF	TGTGCCAGCAGCGTCGGGGGGTCCTCTGGAAACACCATATATTTT
TRBD1	TRBV7-9	.	TRBJ1-4	CASSSDRGYLFF	TGTGCCAGCAGCTCAGACAGGGGTTACTTGTTTTTT
.	TRBV6-5	once	TRBJ1-2	CASSSRAYGYTF	TGTGCCAGCAGCTCACGCGCCTATGGCTACACCTTC
.	TRBV27	few	TRBJ2-7	CASSPLAGVWFQYF	TGTGCCAGCAGTCCTCTTGCCGGGGTCTGGTTTCAGTACTTC
.	TRBV28	.	TRBJ2-4	CASTPPQGGKNIQYF	TGTGCCAGCACCCCCCCACAGGGAGGGAAAAACATTCAGTACTTC
.	TRBV6-5	.	TRBJ1-2	CASSEGSGSTF	TGTGCCAGCAGTGAAGGGTCCGGGAGCACCTTC
TRBD1	TRBV2	.	TRBJ1-5	CASRGGQAAGQPQHF	TGTGCCAGCAGGGGGGGACAGGCGGCGGGTCAGCCCCAGCATTTT
TRBD2	TRBV7-9	once	TRBJ2-7	CASDVGGGWHEQYF	TGTGCCAGTGACGTTGGGGGGGGTTGGCACGAGCAGTACTTC
.	TRBV27	few	TRBJ1-5	CASKMVSSNQPQHF	TGTGCCAGCAAGATGGTCAGTAGCAATCAGCCCCAGCATTTT
TRBD1	TRBV7-9	.	TRBJ1-1	CASSAAGTAEAFF	TGTGCCAGCAGCGCCGCCGGGACAGCCGAAGCTTTCTTT
.	TRBV6-7	.	TRBJ2-3	CASSLLARDTQYF	TGTGCCAGCAGTCTCTTAGCGAGGGATACGCAGTATTTT
.	TRBV5-6	.	TRBJ1-1	CASSLEQGQNTEAFF	TGTGCCAGCAGCTTGGAACAGGGCCAGAACACTGAAGCTTTCTTT
TRBD2	TRBV7-8	.	TRBJ2-2	CASSFILAGAGNTGELFF	TGTGCCAGCAGCTTTATCCTAGCGGGGGCCGGGAACACCGGGGAGCTGTTTTTT
.	TRBV5-4	.	TRBJ2-7	CASSLFASDYEQYF	TGTGCCAGCAGCTTGTTTGCTAGCGACTACGAGCAGTACTTC
.	TRBV7-2	.	TRBJ2-5	CASSSTGPGETQYF	TGTGCCAGCAGCTCCACAGGGCCCGGAGAGACCCAGTACTTC
TRBD2	TRBV7-2	.	TRBJ2-7	CASSTGLAGAGEQYF	TGTGCCAGCAGCACAGGACTAGCGGGAGCGGGGGAGCAGTACTTC
.	TRBV13	.	TRBJ2-7	CASSLVSSYEQYF	TGTGCCAGCAGCTTAGTGAGCTCCTACGAGCAGTACTTC
TRBD1	TRBV29-1	.	TRBJ1-1	CSAGQAEAFF	TGCAGCGCTGGACAGGCTGAAGCTTTCTTT
TRBD2	TRBV5-8	few	TRBJ2-5	CASNGRLAGQETQYF	TGTGCCTCAAATGGGAGGCTAGCGGGGCAAGAGACCCAGTACTTC
TRBD1	TRBV5-6	.	TRBJ2-7	CASSSVGTASFPYEQYF	TGTGCCAGCAGCTCAGTCGGGACAGCATCTTTTCCGTACGAGCAGTACTTC
TRBD1	TRBV7-9	.	TRBJ1-1	CASSLSTGVNTEAFF	TGTGCCAGCAGCTTGTCGACAGGGGTGAACACTGAAGCTTTCTTT
TRBD1	TRBV5-8	.	TRBJ2-3	CASSFRGTDTQYF	TGTGCCAGCAGCTTCAGGGGGACAGATACGCAGTATTTT
.	TRBV11-2	.	TRBJ1-2	CASSLGYTYGYTF	TGTGCCAGCAGCTTAGGGTACACCTATGGCTACACCTTC
.	TRBV5-4	.	TRBJ2-5	CASSQMIQGQETQYF	TGTGCCAGCAGCCAAATGATCCAGGGGCAAGAGACCCAGTACTTC
TRBD2	TRBV5-8	few	TRBJ2-3	CASSLGTGRGGDTQYF	TGTGCCAGCAGCTTGGGCACCGGCCGGGGGGGAGATACGCAGTATTTT
TRBD1	TRBV4-1	.	TRBJ2-6	CASSQRDREVSGANVLTF	TGCGCCAGCAGCCAACGGGACAGGGAGGTCTCTGGGGCCAACGTCCTGACTTTC
.	TRBV28	.	TRBJ1-1	CASSFRGSAFF	TGTGCCAGCAGTTTCCGAGGTTCGGCTTTCTTT
TRBD2	TRBV7-6	.	TRBJ2-1	CASEAGGSVEQFF	TGTGCCAGCGAGGCGGGAGGAAGCGTTGAGCAGTTCTTC
.	TRBV27	once	TRBJ2-1	CASSPAGGRHEQFF	TGTGCCAGCAGTCCCGCTGGGGGGAGGCATGAGCAGTTCTTC
.	TRBV4-1	.	TRBJ2-7	CASSQFLQGKGEQYF	TGCGCCAGCAGCCAATTTCTACAGGGCAAGGGCGAGCAGTACTTC
.	TRBV4-3	.	TRBJ1-5	CASSQESDQPQHF	TGCGCCAGCAGCCAAGAATCGGATCAGCCCCAGCATTTT
TRBD1	TRBV7-2	.	TRBJ2-2	CASSPGQYTGELFF	TGTGCCAGCAGCCCGGGACAGTACACCGGGGAGCTGTTTTTT
TRBD2	TRBV19	few	TRBJ2-1	CASSWGEGYNEQFF	TGTGCCAGTAGTTGGGGGGAGGGGTACAATGAGCAGTTCTTC